The next 11 T cell receptor beta chains were all read from a single sample in a study of tumor-infiltrating lymphocytes in primary liver carcinoma (TCRdb year 2017). The reads were generated on an Illumina HiSeq 2500. Starting from around 500 ng total RNA, TCRbeta-specific cDNA was produced by reverse transcription with a constant-region primer and ProtoScript II reverse transcriptase. Three nested multiplex PCR rounds, following a slightly modified ARM-PCR procedure, were used to build the TCRbeta libraries. Each of the first two PCR rounds ran for around 11 cycles using multiplex TRBV1-TRBV30 forward primers together with a Cbeta reverse primer. TCRdb reprocessed the public reads (quality trimming at Q25 with fastp, clone calling with MiXCR) and kept in-frame beta chains. Rows are combined by CDR3 protein, so each entry shows the most common genes and DNA. In this sample the table shows 75,000 to 80,000 distinct CDR3 sequences, 69% of which occur a single time. The ten largest clones add up to about 26% of the sample.

Total RNA and DNA were co-extracted without cell sorting from roughly 20-30 mg of bulk tissue using the AllPrep DNA/RNA mini kit. The sample consisted of tumor-adjacent normal liver tissue. These receptors were taken from a man between 35 and 55 years old with primary liver carcinoma and hepatitis B virus infection.

Turning to this clonotype: Since the CDR3 does not end with the conserved phenylalanine or tryptophan, this likely comes from a read error. This chain links TRBV5-4 with TRBJ2-2, with a tentative D call TRBD1 (5 bases). This CDR3 comprises 16 residues. Germline CDR1 is SGHNT and CDR2 is YYREEE (reference sequence). Trimming pared 0 bases from V and 1 base from J, leaving 10 bases between. CDR3 nucleotides: TGTGCCAGCAGCTTGGTTCCAGGGTTGAACACCGGGGAGCTGTTTTAT. Its protein product is CASSLVPGLNTGELFY.

The table lists this clonotype with a few counts. A much larger clone differs by one base, so this may be a read error. The chain uses TRBV30 and TRBJ2-1; D is undetermined. Trimming stripped 3 bases from V and 6 bases from J, with 9 bases between. The germline V gene encodes CDR1 GTSNPN and CDR2 SVGIG (reference sequence). CDR3 length equals 12 residues. Here the CDR3 reads CAWRWKGNEQFF. CDR3 in DNA: TGTGCCTGGAGGTGGAAAGGCAATGAGCAGTTCTTC.

This clonotype occurred once. The V and J genes are TRBV4-3 and TRBJ2-7; 7 positions agree with TRBD1. V lost 4 bases and J lost 2; bases outside the gene matches: 11. This CDR3 spans 16 amino acids. CDR1 and CDR2 from the germline V gene are LGHNA and YSLEER. CDR3 region: CASSLEETGAPYEQYF. The CDR3 DNA reads as TGCGCCAGCAGCCTAGAAGAAACAGGGGCCCCCTACGAGCAGTACTTC.

Notes on this clonotype: Germline and junction disagree at one end, which may indicate a read error. The V call is TRBV4-1, the J call TRBJ2-7; 11 bases are a match to TRBD2. This CDR3 is 15 amino acids long. Germline loops: CDR1 MGHRA, CDR2 YSYEKL. The DNA for the CDR3 is TGCGCCAACAGCCAAGAGCTAGCGGGAGGATACGGGCAGTACTTC. This sequence encodes CANSQELAGGYGQYF.

V usage is TRBV11-1 and J usage is TRBJ2-1, with TRBD1 matching 8 bases. CDR1 is SGHAT and CDR2 is FQDESV in the germline V gene (reference sequence). The length of the CDR3 is 16 residues. CDR3 in DNA: TGTACCGGCAGCTTAGCGGACAGGGCATACTACAATGAGCAGTTCTTC. Residues: CTGSLADRAYYNEQFF.

Points on this clonotype: An end of the junction does not agree with germline; a read error may underlie this. V is TRBV10-3 and J is TRBJ1-1; D might be TRBD1 (5 bases). This CDR3 region has 13 residues. Germline assignment: CDR1 ENHRY and CDR2 SYGVKD. The CDR3 coding sequence is TGTGCCGTCAGTGACACAGTGGACACTGAAGCATTCTTT. Translating gives CAVSDTVDTEAFF.

This clonotype came up once. This could be a read error, since a much larger clone is one nucleotide away. This chain connects TRBV10-2 to TRBJ1-4, with TRBD1 identical over 8 bases. Per the germline V gene, CDR1 is WSHSY and CDR2 is SAAADI. The CDR3 is made up of 14 amino acids. The CDR3 sequence: CAGSETTGDERLFF. The CDR3 bases are TGCGCCGGCAGTGAAACGACAGGGGATGAAAGACTGTTTTTT.

This clonotype was picked up a small number of times. One end of the junction fails to match germline, which may point to a read error. J is TRBJ2-1 and V is TRBV11-3; D unclear. The CDR3 consists of 14 residues. The germline CDR1 and CDR2 sequences are SGHNT and YENEEA. The CDR3 nucleotides read TGTACCAGCAACTTAGGCGTCTCGAACAATGAGCAGCTCTTC. It encodes CTSNLGVSNNEQLF.

This clonotype was seen at least ten times. This chain connects TRBV13 to TRBJ2-5, with TRBD2 matching over 7 bases. CDR3 length equals 18 residues. Losses at the gene ends were 2 bases for V and 2 bases for J; bases not matched to a gene: 14. Germline V CDR1 and CDR2: PRHDT, FYEKMQ (reference sequence). CDR3 residues: CASSLSGPQREYQETQYF. CDR3 nucleotide sequence: TGTGCCAGCAGCTTAAGTGGTCCCCAGCGGGAATATCAAGAGACCCAGTACTTC.

Comment on this clonotype: This may be a read error, as it is one base from a much larger clone. The chain combines TRBV5-1 with TRBJ2-5; D possibly corresponds to TRBD1 (5 bases). V dropped 1 base and J dropped 4 bases, with 11 bases sitting between them. In germline, CDR1 is SGHRS, CDR2 YFSETQ. The CDR3 loop spans 14 amino acids. The DNA of the CDR3 is TGCGCCAGCAGCTTGATCCCAGGGCGAGAGACCCAGTACTTC. Protein: CASSLIPGRETQYF.

Remarks on this clonotype: It is likely a read error, because the conserved phenylalanine at the end of the CDR3 is missing. J is TRBJ1-2 and V is TRBV7-8, with D uncertain. This CDR3 spans 13 amino acids. CDR1 is SGHVS and CDR2 is FQNEAQ in the germline V gene. Trimming took 5 bases from V and 4 from J, leaving 11 bases between them. The CDR3 DNA reads TGTGCCAGCAGCCGGGGTCGGTTCTATGGCTACACCATC. This sequence encodes CASSRGRFYGYTI.